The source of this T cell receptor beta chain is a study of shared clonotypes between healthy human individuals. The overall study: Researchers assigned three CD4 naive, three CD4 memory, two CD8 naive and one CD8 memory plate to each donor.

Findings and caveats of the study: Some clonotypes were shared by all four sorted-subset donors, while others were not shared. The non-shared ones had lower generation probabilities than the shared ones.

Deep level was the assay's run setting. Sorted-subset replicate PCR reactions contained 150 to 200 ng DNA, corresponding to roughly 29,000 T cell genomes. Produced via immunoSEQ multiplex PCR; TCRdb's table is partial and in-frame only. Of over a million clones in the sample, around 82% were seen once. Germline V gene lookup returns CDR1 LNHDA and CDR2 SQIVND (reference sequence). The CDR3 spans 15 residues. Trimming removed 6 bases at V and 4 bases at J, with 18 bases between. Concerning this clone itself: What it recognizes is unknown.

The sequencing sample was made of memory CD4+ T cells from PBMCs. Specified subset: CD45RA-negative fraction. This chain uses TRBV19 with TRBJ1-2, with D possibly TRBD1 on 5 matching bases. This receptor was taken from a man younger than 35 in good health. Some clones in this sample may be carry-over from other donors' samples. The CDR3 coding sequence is TGTGCCAGTAGCGGCGGGCGGGGGTCCCCCTATGGCTACACCTTC. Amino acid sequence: CASSGGRGSPYGYTF.